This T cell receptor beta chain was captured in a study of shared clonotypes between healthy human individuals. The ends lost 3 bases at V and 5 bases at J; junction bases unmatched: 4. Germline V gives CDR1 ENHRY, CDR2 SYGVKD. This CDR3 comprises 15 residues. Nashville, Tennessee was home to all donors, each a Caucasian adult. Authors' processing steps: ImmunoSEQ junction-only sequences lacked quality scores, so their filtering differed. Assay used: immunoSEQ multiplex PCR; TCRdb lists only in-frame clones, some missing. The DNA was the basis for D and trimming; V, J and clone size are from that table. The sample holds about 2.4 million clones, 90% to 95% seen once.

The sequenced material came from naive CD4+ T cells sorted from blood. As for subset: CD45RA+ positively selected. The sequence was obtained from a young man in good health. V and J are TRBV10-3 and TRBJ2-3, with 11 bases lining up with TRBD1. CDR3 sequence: CAISEGQGAKDTQYF. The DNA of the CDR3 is TGTGCCATCAGTGAAGGACAGGGGGCTAAAGATACGCAGTATTTT.